The rows below give T cell receptor beta chains drawn from one sample of a study of identifying expanded T cells in peripheral blood. The method was immunoSEQ multiplex PCR; TCRdb's version includes in-frame clones alone and lacks a portion of them. The data hold tens of thousands of clones, with about 83% observed a single time. Sequencing was performed on blood. Receptor source: a person aged 18-70 years in good health. Each CDR3 is given with its conserved first and last residue. A D gene is named only where the DNA matches it firmly. Size is omitted from some rows. Given values are once, few, many or a class for expanded clones.

clone size: NA
D gene: NA
J gene: TRBJ1-1
V gene: TRBV5-4
CDR3 DNA: TGTGCCAGCAGCCAGCCAGGGCTTATGCTCCTTGAAGCTTTCTTT
CDR3 protein: CASSQPGLMLLEAFF

clone size: NA
D gene: NA
J gene: TRBJ2-3
V gene: TRBV5-4
CDR3 DNA: TGTGCCAGCAGCTTGGCCCGAGTCTATCCAGATACGCAGTATTTT
CDR3 protein: CASSLARVYPDTQYF

clone size: NA
D gene: TRBD1
J gene: TRBJ1-4
V gene: TRBV9
CDR3 DNA: TGTGCCAGCAGCGTCCGGACAGGGTTGGGGGAAAAACTGTTTTTT
CDR3 protein: CASSVRTGLGEKLFF

clone size: NA
D gene: NA
J gene: TRBJ1-3
V gene: TRBV6-6
CDR3 DNA: TGTGCCAGCACCTTACGGGCGGGGACTGGAAACACCATATATTTT
CDR3 protein: CASTLRAGTGNTIYF

clone size: NA
D gene: NA
J gene: TRBJ1-3
V gene: TRBV5-8
CDR3 DNA: TGTGCCAGCAGCCTTATAAGGAGTGGAAACACCATATATTTT
CDR3 protein: CASSLIRSGNTIYF

clone size: NA
D gene: NA
J gene: TRBJ1-1
V gene: TRBV28
CDR3 DNA: TGTGCCAGCATCCATGGGATTCAAGCTTTCTTT
CDR3 protein: CASIHGIQAFF

clone size: NA
D gene: TRBD1
J gene: TRBJ1-2
V gene: TRBV18
CDR3 DNA: TGTGCCAGCTCACAGACCGGGACAGGGGCCCCGGATGGCTACACCTTC
CDR3 protein: CASSQTGTGAPDGYTF

clone size: NA
D gene: TRBD1
J gene: TRBJ1-2
V gene: TRBV5-1
CDR3 DNA: TGCGCCAGCAGCTCAGAGGGGGCCTACTATGGCTACACCTTC
CDR3 protein: CASSSEGAYYGYTF

clone size: once
D gene: NA
J gene: TRBJ2-4
V gene: TRBV11-2
CDR3 DNA: TGTGCCAGCAGCACCCGTAAAGAACTAGCCAAAAACATTCAGTACTTC
CDR3 protein: CASSTRKELAKNIQYF

clone size: NA
D gene: TRBD2
J gene: TRBJ2-4
V gene: TRBV7-9
CDR3 DNA: TGTGCCAGCAGCTTATGGATTAGCGGGAGTGCCAAAAACATTCAGTACTTC
CDR3 protein: CASSLWISGSAKNIQYF